Each of the 11 T cell receptor beta chains below was sequenced from the same sample in a study of shared clonotypes between healthy human individuals. Measured with immunoSEQ multiplex PCR; TCRdb has only the in-frame clones, and not every one. The profile shows about 680,000 clones, 74% of them singletons. Sequencing was done on a sample of memory CD4+ T cells sorted from blood. The subset: CD45RA-negative fraction. The receptors here all came from a woman younger than 45 in good health.

The sample holds one count of this clone. The V gene is TRBV6-5, the J gene TRBJ2-7; no clear D. V lost 2 bases, J lost 4 bases, and 18 bases lay in between. The CDR3 has 16 residues. Germline CDR1 reads MNHEY; CDR2 reads SVGAGI. The CDR3 DNA is TGTGCCAGCAGTTACGGTTCATCAGGAGCCGTTTACGAGCAGTACTTC. Its protein product is CASSYGSSGAVYEQYF.

The chain recombines TRBV27 with TRBJ1-1; 9 bases align to TRBD1. The CDR3 is 15 residues long. The germline CDR1 and CDR2 sequences are MNHEY and SMNVEV (reference sequence). Unmatched junction bases numbered 11, after V lost 7 bases and J lost 5 bases. The CDR3 loop is CASTSALTGGTEAFF. For the CDR3, the DNA is TGTGCCAGCACCTCAGCCTTGACAGGGGGGACTGAAGCTTTCTTT.

This chain joins TRBV6-1 and TRBJ2-3, with 11 positions matching TRBD2. Germline V gene sequence: CDR1 MNHNS, CDR2 SASEGT. The CDR3 contains 16 residues. V lost 3 bases and J lost 4; bases outside the gene matches: 6. CDR3 protein: CASSETGLADPDTQYF. The CDR3 nucleotides read TGTGCCAGCAGTGAGACGGGACTAGCGGACCCAGATACGCAGTATTTT.

This chain connects TRBV6-4 to TRBJ1-1; 8 positions agree with TRBD1. The CDR3 runs to 14 residues. The ends lost 6 bases at V and 4 bases at J; junction bases unmatched: 7. Germline lookup yields CDR1 MRHNA and CDR2 SNTAGT. DNA of the CDR3: TGTGCCAGCAGAACTCGACAGGGGACCACTGAAGCTTTCTTT. This encodes CASRTRQGTTEAFF.

CDR3 sequence (DNA): TGTGCCAGCAGAACTATGACAGCGTTTTTAACTGAAGCTTTCTTT. Translation gives CASRTMTAFLTEAFF. J is TRBJ1-1 and V is TRBV28; a weak D match, TRBD1 (5 bases). The V end lost 6 bases, the J end lost 5 bases, and 19 bases lay between the germline ends. The germline V gene encodes CDR1 MDHEN and CDR2 SYDVKM. The CDR3 extends over 15 amino acids.

The rearrangement uses TRBV2 and TRBJ1-2, with 8 bases fitting TRBD1. Germline CDR1 is SNHLY and CDR2 is FYNNEI. The ends lost 6 bases at V and 8 bases at J; junction bases unmatched: 5. This CDR3 has 12 amino acids. CDR3: CASRTGAGGYTF. The CDR3, as DNA: TGTGCCAGCAGGACAGGGGCGGGAGGCTACACCTTC.

This chain links TRBV5-4 with TRBJ2-7; 8 bases match TRBD2. The germline V gene has CDR1 SGHNT and CDR2 YYREEE (reference sequence). This CDR3 spans 15 amino acids. Losses at the gene ends were 0 bases for V and 6 bases for J; bases not matched to a gene: 8. CDR3 nucleotide sequence: TGTGCCAGCAGCTTGGCTAGCGGGCCCCAGAGCGAGCAGTACTTC. Protein: CASSLASGPQSEQYF.

The chain links TRBV27 to TRBJ1-4; unclear D gene. The CDR3 is made up of 16 amino acids. The V end was cut by 6 bases, the J end by 1 base, with 15 bases between. Per germline, CDR1 MNHEY and CDR2 SMNVEV (reference sequence). CDR3 sequence reads: CASRESGLGTNEKLFF. CDR3 coding DNA: TGTGCCAGCAGGGAAAGTGGGTTGGGAACTAATGAAAAACTGTTTTTT.

This clone has just a few counts. V and J are TRBV5-1 and TRBJ2-3; no reliable D call. The germline CDR1 and CDR2 sequences are SGHRS and YFSETQ. V shed 0 bases and J shed 10 bases, with 12 bases lying between them. The CDR3 extends over 13 amino acids. The CDR3 reads CASSLAGRQAQYF. The CDR3 region has the DNA TGCGCCAGCAGCTTGGCGGGCAGGCAGGCGCAGTATTTT.

The chain is built from TRBV6-5 and TRBJ2-3, with 9 bases lining up with TRBD2. The germline gives CDR1 MNHEY, CDR2 SVGAGI. CDR3 length: 16 residues. Unmatched junction bases numbered 7, after V lost 3 bases and J lost 3 bases. The CDR3 DNA reads as TGTGCCAGCAGTTATAATAGCGGGAGTGGAACAGATACGCAGTATTTT. As protein: CASSYNSGSGTDTQYF.

DNA of the CDR3: TGCGCCAGCAGCCCCCGGACTATAGCGGGAGAGACCCAGTACTTC. As protein: CASSPRTIAGETQYF. The rearrangement links TRBV5-1 to TRBJ2-5, with 7 bases matching TRBD2. Germline CDR1 SGHRS, CDR2 YFSETQ. Trimming at V came to 4 bases and at J to 4 bases, leaving 10 bases not matched to a gene. CDR3 length: 15 residues.